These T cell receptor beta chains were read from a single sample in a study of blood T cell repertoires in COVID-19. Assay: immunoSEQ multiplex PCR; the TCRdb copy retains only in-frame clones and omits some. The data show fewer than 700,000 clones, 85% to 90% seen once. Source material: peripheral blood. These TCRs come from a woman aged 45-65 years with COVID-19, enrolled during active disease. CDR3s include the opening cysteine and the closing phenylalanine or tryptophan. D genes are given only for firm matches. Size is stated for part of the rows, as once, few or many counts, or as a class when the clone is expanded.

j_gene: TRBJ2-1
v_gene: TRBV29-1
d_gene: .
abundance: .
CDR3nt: TGCAGCGTCGAAAGGGGGGGTCACTTCGGTGAGCAGTTCTTC
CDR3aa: CSVERGGHFGEQFF

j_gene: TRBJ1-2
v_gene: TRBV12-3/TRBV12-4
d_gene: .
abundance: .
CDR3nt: TGTGCCAGCAGTGGAAGGCGCGGCTATGGCTACACCTTC
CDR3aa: CASSGRRGYGYTF

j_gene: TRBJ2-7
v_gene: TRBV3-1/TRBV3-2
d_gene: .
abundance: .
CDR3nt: TGTGCCAGCAGTCGTTCCTACGAGCAGTACTTC
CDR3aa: CASSRSYEQYF

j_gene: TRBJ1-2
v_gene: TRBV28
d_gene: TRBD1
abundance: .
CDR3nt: TGTGCCAGCTGTACCCGACAGGGGGTCTATGGCTACACCTTC
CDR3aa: CASCTRQGVYGYTF

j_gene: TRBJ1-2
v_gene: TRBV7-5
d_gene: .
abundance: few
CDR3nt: TGTGCCAGCACCTTGAGCCCTTCCTATGGCTACACCTTC
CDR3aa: CASTLSPSYGYTF

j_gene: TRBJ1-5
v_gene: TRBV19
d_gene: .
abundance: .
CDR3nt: TGTGCCAGTAGCCCGCAAGGGAGTTATCAGCCCCAGCATTTT
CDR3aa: CASSPQGSYQPQHF

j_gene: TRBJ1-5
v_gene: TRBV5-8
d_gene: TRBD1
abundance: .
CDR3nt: TGTGCCAGCAGGAGGACAGGGGGGAATCAGCCCCAGCATTTT
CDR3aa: CASRRTGGNQPQHF

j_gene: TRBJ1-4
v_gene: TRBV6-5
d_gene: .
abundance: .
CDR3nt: TGTGCCAGCAGCCAAGACCCCGGGTCTAATGAAAAACTGTTTTTT
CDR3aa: CASSQDPGSNEKLFF

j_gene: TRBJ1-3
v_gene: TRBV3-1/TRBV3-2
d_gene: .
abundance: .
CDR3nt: TGTGCCAGCAGCCAAGATGCAGGAATCTCTGGAAACACCATATATTTT
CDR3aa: CASSQDAGISGNTIYF

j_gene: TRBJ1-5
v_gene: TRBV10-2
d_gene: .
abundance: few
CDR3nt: TGCGCCAGCAGCCAAATCCGACCGGGGGAGGTAGTACAGCCCCAGCATTTT
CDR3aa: CASSQIRPGEVVQPQHF

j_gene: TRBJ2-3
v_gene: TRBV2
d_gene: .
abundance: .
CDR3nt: TGTGCCAGCGAGTCCCAGGGGCGCCACCTTAGCACAGATACGCAGTATTTT
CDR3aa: CASESQGRHLSTDTQYF

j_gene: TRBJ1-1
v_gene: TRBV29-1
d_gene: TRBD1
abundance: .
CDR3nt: TGCAGCGTAGACAGGGCTGTCACTGAAGCTTTCTTT
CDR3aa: CSVDRAVTEAFF

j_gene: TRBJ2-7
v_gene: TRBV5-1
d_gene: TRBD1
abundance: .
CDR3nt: TGCGCCAGCAGCTTTTTTACCCTGGACAGGGCCACCACCAGACCTCCCTACGAGCAGTACTTC
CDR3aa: CASSFFTLDRATTRPPYEQYF

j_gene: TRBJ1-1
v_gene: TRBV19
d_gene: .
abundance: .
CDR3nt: TGTGCCAGTAGTACCGAGGGGGGGATGGGCACTGAAGCTTTCTTT
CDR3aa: CASSTEGGMGTEAFF

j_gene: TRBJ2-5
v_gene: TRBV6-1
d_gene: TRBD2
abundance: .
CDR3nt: TGTGCCAGCAGTGCCCTAAACCCCGCGGGGGTCCCACAAGAGACCCAGTACTTC
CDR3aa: CASSALNPAGVPQETQYF

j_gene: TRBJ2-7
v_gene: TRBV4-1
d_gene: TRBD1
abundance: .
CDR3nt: TGCGCCAGCAGCCAAGGACAGGGGGTACCCTACGAGCAGTACTTC
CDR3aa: CASSQGQGVPYEQYF

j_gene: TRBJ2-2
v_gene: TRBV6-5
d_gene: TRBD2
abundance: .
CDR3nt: TGTGCCAGCACGGGAGGGCAGATCACCGGGGAGCTGTTTTTT
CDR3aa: CASTGGQITGELFF

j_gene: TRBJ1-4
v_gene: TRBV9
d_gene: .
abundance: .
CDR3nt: TGTGCCAGCGCAGGGGACTACCAAAATGAAAAACTGTTTTTT
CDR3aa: CASAGDYQNEKLFF

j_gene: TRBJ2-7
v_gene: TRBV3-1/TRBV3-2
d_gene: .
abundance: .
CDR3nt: TGTGCCAGCAGCCAAGATCCGGAGGGGAGCTCCTACGAGCAGTACTTC
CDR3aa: CASSQDPEGSSYEQYF

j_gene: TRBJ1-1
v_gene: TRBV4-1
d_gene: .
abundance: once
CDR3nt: TGCGCCAGCAGCCAAGATAGGAGGAGGTCGTGGGACACTGAAGCTTTCTTT
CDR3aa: CASSQDRRRSWDTEAFF

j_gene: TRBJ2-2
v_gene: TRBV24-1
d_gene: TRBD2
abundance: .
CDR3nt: TGTGCCACCAGCCAAAGCGGCGGGGGGGGTCAGAACACCGGGGAGCTGTTTTTT
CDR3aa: CATSQSGGGGQNTGELFF

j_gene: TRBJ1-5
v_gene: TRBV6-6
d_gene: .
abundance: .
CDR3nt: TGTGCCAGCACCCGGGGGGAGGGCAATCAGCCCCAGCATTTT
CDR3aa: CASTRGEGNQPQHF

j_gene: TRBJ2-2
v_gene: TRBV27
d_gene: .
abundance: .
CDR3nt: TGTGCCAGCAAGGTGGGCAACACCGGGGAGCTGTTTTTT
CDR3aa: CASKVGNTGELFF

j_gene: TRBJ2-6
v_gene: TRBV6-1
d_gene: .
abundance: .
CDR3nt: TGTGCCAGCAGTGAACAGGCCTCTGGGGCCAACGTCCTGACTTTC
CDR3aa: CASSEQASGANVLTF

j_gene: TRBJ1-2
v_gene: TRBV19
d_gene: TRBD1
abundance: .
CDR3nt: TGTGCCAGTAGTAGCCGGGACAGCTCAAGGGGCTACACCTTC
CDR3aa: CASSSRDSSRGYTF

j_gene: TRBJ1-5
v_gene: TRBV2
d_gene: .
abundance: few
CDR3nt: TGTGCCAGCAGCTCAGGGTTCCAGCCCCAGCATTTT
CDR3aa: CASSSGFQPQHF

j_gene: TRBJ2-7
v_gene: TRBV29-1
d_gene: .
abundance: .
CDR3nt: TGCAGCGCAACAGACTACGAGCAGTACTTC
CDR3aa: CSATDYEQYF

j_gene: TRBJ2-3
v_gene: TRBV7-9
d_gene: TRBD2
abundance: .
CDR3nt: TGTGCCAGCAGTTTGACTAGCGGGGGAAGAGATACGCAGTATTTT
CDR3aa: CASSLTSGGRDTQYF

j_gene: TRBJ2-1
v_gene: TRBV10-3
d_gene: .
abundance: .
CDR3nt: TGTGCCATCAGTGAGTCGGGTACAGGAGGAGGGAGTGAGCAGTTCTTC
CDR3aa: CAISESGTGGGSEQFF

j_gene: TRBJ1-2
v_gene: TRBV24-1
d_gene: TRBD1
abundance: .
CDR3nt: TGTGCCACCGGGGACAGGACCTATGGCTACACCTTC
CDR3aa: CATGDRTYGYTF

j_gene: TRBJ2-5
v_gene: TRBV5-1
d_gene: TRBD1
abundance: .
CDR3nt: TGCGCCAGCAGCTTCAGACAGGGCATGGGAGAGACCCAGTACTTC
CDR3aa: CASSFRQGMGETQYF

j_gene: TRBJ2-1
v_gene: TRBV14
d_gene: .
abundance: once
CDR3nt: TGTGCCAGCAGCCCTCGGTGGGGAATCGGGAACAATGAGCAGTTCTTC
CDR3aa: CASSPRWGIGNNEQFF

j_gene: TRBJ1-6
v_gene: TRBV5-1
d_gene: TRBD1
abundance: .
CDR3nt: TGCGCCAGCAGCCGACAGGGTAACAATTCACCCCTCCACTTT
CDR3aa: CASSRQGNNSPLHF

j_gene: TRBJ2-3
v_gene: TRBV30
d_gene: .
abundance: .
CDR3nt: TGTGCCTGGAGTGTAGGGGGGGCTCTGACAGATACGCAGTATTTT
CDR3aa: CAWSVGGALTDTQYF

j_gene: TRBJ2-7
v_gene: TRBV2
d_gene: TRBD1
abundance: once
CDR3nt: TGTGCCAGCAGTGATCGGACAGGGAGCTCCTACGAGCAGTACTTC
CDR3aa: CASSDRTGSSYEQYF

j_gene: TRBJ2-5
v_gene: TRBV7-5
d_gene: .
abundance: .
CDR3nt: TGTGCCAGAAGGTTACTAGAGAAACAAGAGACCCAGTACTTC
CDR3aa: CARRLLEKQETQYF

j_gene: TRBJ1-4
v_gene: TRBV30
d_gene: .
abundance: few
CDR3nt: TGTGCCTGGAGTCACGGCTCGGGGATAGGACTGTTTTTT
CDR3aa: CAWSHGSGIGLFF

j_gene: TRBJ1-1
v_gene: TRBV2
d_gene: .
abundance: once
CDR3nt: TGTGCCACGGACACGGCCGCTGAAGCTTTCTTT
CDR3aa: CATDTAAEAFF

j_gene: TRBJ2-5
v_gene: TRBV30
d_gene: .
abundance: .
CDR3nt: TGTGCCTGGAGTGTCCAGGTGGGCGGGGAGACCCAGTACTTC
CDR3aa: CAWSVQVGGETQYF

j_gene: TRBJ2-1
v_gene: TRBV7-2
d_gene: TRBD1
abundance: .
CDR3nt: TGTGCCAGCAGCCCGGGACAGGGGGGCTACAATGAGCAGTTCTTC
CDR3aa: CASSPGQGGYNEQFF

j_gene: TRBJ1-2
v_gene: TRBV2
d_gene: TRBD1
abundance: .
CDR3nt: TGTGCCAGTAACAGGGACAGGGAATATGGCTACACCTTC
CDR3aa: CASNRDREYGYTF

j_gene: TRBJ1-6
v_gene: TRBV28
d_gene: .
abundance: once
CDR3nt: TGTGCCAGCAGTTTATATAGGGGGAATTCACCCCTCCACTTT
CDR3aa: CASSLYRGNSPLHF